The rows below give T cell receptor beta chains drawn from one sample of a study of T cell repertoires in cytomegalovirus infection. For these receptors, no antigen is known. TCRdb itself ran the reads through MiXCR, one entry per CDR3 protein. Among about 830,000 distinct CDR3 sequences, 30% to 35% were seen once, and the ten largest hold around an eighth. The source was cultured CD8+ T cells from PBMCs, collected from culture after CMV antigen stimulation. The receptors originated from a human donor in good health (CMV status not recorded). Some clones in this sample may be carry-over from other donors' samples. Each CDR3 is given with its conserved first and last residue. D genes are given only for firm matches. The listing skips clone size in some rows; elsewhere it reads once, few, many or a size class.

>-|-|TRBV7-2|14|TRBJ1-2
TGTGCCAGCAGCTTAGTCTCAGGAGTCTATGGCTACACCTTC
CASSLVSGVYGYTF
>few|-|TRBV4-1|13|TRBJ1-5
TGCGCCAGCAGCCAAACTTTCGATCAGCCCCAGCATTTT
CASSQTFDQPQHF
>many|TRBD2|TRBV7-6|16|TRBJ2-2
TGTGCCAGCAGCTTGTACCCGGGACTAGCGGCGGGGGAGCTGTTTTTT
CASSLYPGLAAGELFF
>few|-|TRBV6-5|14|TRBJ2-2
TGTGCCAGCAGTTACTCCAGGGAGACCGGGGAGCTGTTTTTT
CASSYSRETGELFF
>-|-|TRBV12-3/TRBV12-4|17|TRBJ1-1
TGTGCCAGCAGTTTCTATCTAGGGAGGGGCGGGGACACTGAAGCTTTCTTT
CASSFYLGRGGDTEAFF
>few|TRBD1|TRBV12-3/TRBV12-4|15|TRBJ2-3
TGTGCCAGCAGTTCGCCAGGACAGGGAGTAAATACGCAGTATTTT
CASSSPGQGVNTQYF
>-|-|TRBV6-2/TRBV6-3|12|TRBJ2-3
TGTGCCAGCAGGACCCAGGAGGATACGCAGTATTTT
CASRTQEDTQYF
>-|-|TRBV6-2/TRBV6-3|11|TRBJ1-2
TGTGCCAGCAGATTACTATATGGCTACACCTTC
CASRLLYGYTF
>few|-|TRBV6-2/TRBV6-3|14|TRBJ2-5
TGTGCCAGCAGCTCTACTAGCCCCCAAGAGACCCAGTACTTC
CASSSTSPQETQYF
>few|-|TRBV7-9|15|TRBJ2-7
TGTGCCAGCAGCTTAATCAGGGCAGGACTGCACGAGCAGTACTTC
CASSLIRAGLHEQYF
>-|TRBD2|TRBV28|15|TRBJ2-4
TGTGCCAGCAGTATAAAACCAGGACGGGGGGGCATTCAGTACTTC
CASSIKPGRGGIQYF
>-|TRBD1|TRBV19|18|TRBJ2-1
TGTGCCAGTGGTAGTCCCCGGACAGGGATAGGGTTTTACAATGAGCAGTTCTTC
CASGSPRTGIGFYNEQFF
>many|-|TRBV19|13|TRBJ2-1
TGTGCCAGCAGCGGCGGCCCATACAATGAGCAGTTCTTC
CASSGGPYNEQFF
>many|-|TRBV7-8|15|TRBJ1-3
TGTGCCAGCAGCTTAGGCCGTTCCTCTGGAAACACCATATATTTT
CASSLGRSSGNTIYF
>many|-|TRBV7-8|14|TRBJ1-6
TGTGCCAGCAGCTTAGAGGGGTTAGGTTCACCCCTCCACTTT
CASSLEGLGSPLHF
>few|-|TRBV7-8|13|TRBJ1-1
TGTGCCAGCAGCTTAGTTCAGGGTGGTGAAGCTTTCTTT
CASSLVQGGEAFF
>many|-|TRBV7-9|15|TRBJ2-7
TGTGCCAGCAGCTTAGGGGCTTACAGCTCCTACGAGCAGTACTTC
CASSLGAYSSYEQYF
>-|-|TRBV27|15|TRBJ1-5
TGTGCCAGCAGTCGCCAGTCGGGGGAGGGTCAGCCCCAGCATTTT
CASSRQSGEGQPQHF
>-|-|TRBV6-5|17|TRBJ2-5
TGTGCCAGCAGTTTCGGTCAGGCACCCTTCCTCAAAGAGACCCAGTACTTC
CASSFGQAPFLKETQYF
>-|TRBD2|TRBV27|15|TRBJ2-1
TGTGCCAGCAGTTTAGAACGGGGGGGCCGAAATGAGCAGTTCTTC
CASSLERGGRNEQFF
>-|TRBD1|TRBV11-2|15|TRBJ1-2
TGTGCCAGCAGTTCCCGGGGACAGTCTAACTATGGCTACACCTTC
CASSSRGQSNYGYTF
>few|-|TRBV24-1|16|TRBJ2-1
TGTGCCACCAGTGATTTGCAGGGGGGTGCTGGGAATGAGCAGTTCTTC
CATSDLQGGAGNEQFF
>once|-|TRBV29-1|14|TRBJ2-1
TGCAGCGTTGGCCCCTGGACGGCGGCGTATGAGCAGTTCTTC
CSVGPWTAAYEQFF
>few|-|TRBV27|17|TRBJ2-2
TGTGCCAGCAGCCGGCGGACAGCCCACTCGAACACCGGGGAGCTGTTTTTT
CASSRRTAHSNTGELFF
>-|-|TRBV10-3|18|TRBJ2-6
TGTGCCATCAGTGAGAGGACTACCGAGAGCTCTGGGGCCAACGTCCTGACTTTC
CAISERTTESSGANVLTF
>few|-|TRBV6-2/TRBV6-3|14|TRBJ1-1
TGTGCCAGCTCCTCCGGATCAATGGTCACTGAAGCTTTCTTT
CASSSGSMVTEAFF
>few|-|TRBV6-2/TRBV6-3|14|TRBJ1-2
TGTGCCAGCAGTTACCTACAGGACATCTATGGCTACACCTTC
CASSYLQDIYGYTF
>-|TRBD1|TRBV11-2|16|TRBJ1-1
TGTGCCAGCAGCTTATGGGACAGGACTATGAACACTGAAGCTTTCTTT
CASSLWDRTMNTEAFF
>-|-|TRBV2|14|TRBJ1-2
TGTGCCAGCAGTGAGCCTGGGCTTAACTATGGCTACACCTTC
CASSEPGLNYGYTF
>-|-|TRBV7-9|16|TRBJ1-1
TGTGCCAGCAACCCATCGTCCCCGATAGGGGCCGTTGAAGCTTTCTTT
CASNPSSPIGAVEAFF
>-|TRBD1|TRBV12-3/TRBV12-4|14|TRBJ1-1
TGTGCCAGCAGTATTGGACAGGGGCGGGGTGAAGCTTTCTTT
CASSIGQGRGEAFF
>few|TRBD2|TRBV27|15|TRBJ2-1
TGTGCCAGCAGTTTTAGCGGGACCTCCTACAATGAGCAGTTCTTC
CASSFSGTSYNEQFF
>few|-|TRBV6-1|13|TRBJ1-1
TGTGCCAGCAGTGAACGAGAGGGACCTGAAGCTTTCTTT
CASSEREGPEAFF
>few|-|TRBV2|14|TRBJ1-1
TGTGCCAGCAGTGTTCGGTCCTTGAACACTGAAGCTTTCTTT
CASSVRSLNTEAFF
>few|-|TRBV7-9|14|TRBJ2-7
TGTGCCAGCGTGGAATCGGGATCAGGGGACGAGCAGTACTTC
CASVESGSGDEQYF
>-|-|TRBV24-1|13|TRBJ2-1
TGTGCCACCAGTGCGCCCGGGACACCCGAGCAGTTCTTC
CATSAPGTPEQFF
>once|-|TRBV29-1|12|TRBJ2-7
TGCAGCGCAGAAACGGGAAGCTACGAGCAGTACTTC
CSAETGSYEQYF
>-|-|TRBV12-3/TRBV12-4|13|TRBJ2-7
TGTGCCAGCAGGACCGGGAGTACCTACGAGCAGTACTTC
CASRTGSTYEQYF
>-|TRBD2|TRBV19|16|TRBJ2-1
TGTGCCAGTAGTATTTATGCGGGGGGACTTTACAATGAGCAGTTCTTC
CASSIYAGGLYNEQFF
>-|TRBD1|TRBV20-1|16|TRBJ2-3
TGCAGTGCTAGCGGACAGACAGGGCTTAATACTGATACGCAGTATTTT
CSASGQTGLNTDTQYF
>-|TRBD2|TRBV29-1|14|TRBJ2-1
TGCAGCGTTATTAGCGGGGGGATCTACAATGAGCAGTTCTTC
CSVISGGIYNEQFF
>-|TRBD2|TRBV19|16|TRBJ2-5
TGTGCCAGTAGAAAAGCGGGGGGGCCCTTCGGAGAGACCCAGTACTTC
CASRKAGGPFGETQYF
>-|-|TRBV5-4|13|TRBJ1-2
TGTGCCAGCAGCTGGTGGGACACAGAGATCTACACCTTC
CASSWWDTEIYTF
>many|TRBD1|TRBV7-2|16|TRBJ2-5
TGTGCCAGCAGCCCTTGGGACAGGGGGCCCTCAGAGACCCAGTACTTC
CASSPWDRGPSETQYF
>-|-|TRBV19|11|TRBJ1-1
TGTGCCAGCTACGGGGACACTGAAGCTTTCTTT
CASYGDTEAFF
>-|-|TRBV7-6|15|TRBJ2-3
TGTGCTAGCAGTAAGAAGGGGGGGCCATCAGATACGCAGTATTTT
CASSKKGGPSDTQYF
>few|-|TRBV6-2/TRBV6-3|19|TRBJ1-2
TGTGCCAGCAGTTGGCCGGAGATCTCAGTTACGAGAAGGGACTATGGCTACACCTTC
CASSWPEISVTRRDYGYTF